The 22 T cell receptor beta chains in this list originate from one sample, sequenced in a study of T-cell memory formation after mild COVID-19. TCRdb processed the 5' RACE reads anew with MiXCR; each CDR3 protein has one entry. This sample has 350,000 or so distinct CDR3 sequences, with over 20% found just once. Material for sequencing was PBMCs or a T cell subset sorted from them (not recorded which). These receptors were taken from an adult woman who had mild COVID-19 (a few samples of this study predate the infection). Cell type and time point are not known.

This clonotype came up a few times. This sequence joins TRBV20-1 and TRBJ2-3; D perhaps matches TRBD1 (6 bases). Trimming took 1 base from V and 4 from J, leaving 15 bases between them. The germline V gene has CDR1 DFQATT and CDR2 SNEGSKA (reference sequence). CDR3 length: 15 residues. In DNA, the CDR3 is TGCAGTGCTAGAGGATGGTGGGACACCGCAGATACGCAGTATTTT. It translates to CSARGWWDTADTQYF.

This chain links TRBV24-1 with TRBJ1-5; D is possibly TRBD1 (5 bases). The CDR3 consists of 12 residues. The V end lost 9 bases, the J end lost 4 bases, and 9 bases lay between the germline ends. Looked up from germline, CDR1 is KGHDR and CDR2 is SFDVKD. The CDR3 nucleotides are TGTGCCACCCAGGGAATAAATCAGCCCCAGCATTTT. Protein: CATQGINQPQHF.

This clonotype was observed a handful of times. The rearrangement links TRBV30 to TRBJ2-7; no definite D call. Germline V CDR1 and CDR2: GTSNPN, SVGIG (reference sequence). The CDR3 covers 14 residues. The germline V and J ends were trimmed by 3 bases and 6 bases, with 18 bases remaining between them. The CDR3 here is CAWSVDDNRVEQYF. CDR3 in DNA: TGTGCCTGGAGCGTAGACGACAACCGGGTCGAGCAGTACTTC. The entire variable domain, with the rest obtained from reference TRBV30 and TRBJ2-7, is as follows: SQTIHQWPATLVQPVGSPLSLECTVEGTSNPNLYWYRQAAGRGLQLLFYSVGIGQISSEVPQNLSASRPQDRQFILSSKKLLLSDSGFYLCAWSVDDNRVEQYFGPGTRLTVT.

This clonotype occurred a few times. The J gene is TRBJ2-3, the V gene TRBV7-7, with D possibly TRBD2 on 6 matching bases. The germline V and J ends were trimmed by 5 bases and 10 bases, with 25 bases remaining between them. The germline CDR1 and CDR2 sequences are SSHAT and FNYEAQ (reference sequence). The CDR3 spans 16 residues. CDR3 sequence: CASSRRAGPLPDPQYF. In DNA, the CDR3 is TGTGCCAGCAGCAGGAGGGCGGGCCCCTTACCGGATCCGCAGTATTTT.

The chain uses TRBV7-3 and TRBJ1-1; the match to TRBD1 covers 7 bases. This CDR3 has 15 amino acids. J lost 4 bases, V lost 2 bases, and 7 bases had no gene match. Germline V lookup: CDR1 SGHTA, CDR2 FQGTGA. CDR3 sequence: CASSLSPQGTTEAFF. Here the CDR3 DNA reads TGTGCCAGCAGCTTATCCCCACAGGGGACCACTGAAGCTTTCTTT.

This clonotype appeared a few times. This chain connects TRBV24-1 to TRBJ1-2; 7 bases are shared with TRBD1. V was pared by 3 bases and J by 5 bases, with 5 bases of the junction left unmatched. CDR3 length equals 14 residues. CDR1 is KGHDR and CDR2 is SFDVKD in the germline V gene. The CDR3 nucleotides are TGTGCCACCAGTGATGTGACAGGGTGGTATGGCTACACCTTC. It specifies CATSDVTGWYGYTF.

V and J are TRBV10-3 and TRBJ2-7; 10 nucleotides line up with TRBD1. The germline gives CDR1 ENHRY, CDR2 SYGVKD. This CDR3 is built from 16 residues. Trimming cost V 4 bases and J 5 bases; bases outside gene matches: 11. CDR3 nucleotide sequence: TGTGCCATCAGTGTGGGATGGGGGACAGGGGAGGACGAGCAGTACTTC. It encodes CAISVGWGTGEDEQYF.

This clonotype was recorded many times. The J gene is TRBJ1-1, the V gene TRBV5-1; tentatively, D is TRBD1 (5 bases). The V gene lost 0 bases and the J gene lost 3 bases, with 15 bases spanning the gap. CDR1 and CDR2 from the germline V gene are SGHRS and YFSETQ. There are 16 residues in the CDR3. Here the CDR3 reads CASSLGQPLGYTEAFF. Written as DNA, the CDR3 is TGCGCCAGCAGCTTGGGACAGCCCTTGGGGTACACTGAAGCTTTCTTT.

This clonotype was detected only a few times. This chain joins TRBV13 and TRBJ2-2; D assignment may be TRBD1 or TRBD2 (6 bases each). The CDR3 length is 15 residues. CDR1 and CDR2 from the germline V gene are PRHDT and FYEKMQ (reference sequence). V was shortened by 4 bases and J by 7 bases, with 16 bases between the two germline ends. CDR3 nucleotide sequence: TGTGCCAGCAGCTCGTGGGGGGCGCAGGACGGGGAGCTGTTTTTT. This sequence encodes CASSSWGAQDGELFF.

This chain connects TRBV7-6 to TRBJ2-4; 9 bases map to TRBD1. V shed 6 bases, J shed 3 bases, and the junction held 12 bases outside the gene matches. Germline V gene data show CDR1 as SGHVS and CDR2 as FNYEAQ. The CDR3 runs 17 residues. The CDR3 loop reads CASSSPRGQGGKNIQYF. The CDR3 nucleotides read TGTGCCAGCAGTTCCCCCCGGGGACAGGGTGGCAAAAACATTCAGTACTTC.

The chain recombines TRBV19 with TRBJ1-5; a weak D match, TRBD1 (5 bases). This CDR3 region has 16 residues. Trimming cost V 9 bases and J 5 bases, with 23 bases left between them. Per the germline V gene, CDR1 is LNHDA and CDR2 is SQIVND (reference sequence). Here the CDR3 reads CASVRTPGLVDQPQHF. The CDR3 DNA sequence: TGTGCCAGCGTACGTACCCCAGGGTTGGTTGATCAGCCCCAGCATTTT.

This chain links TRBV7-2 with TRBJ2-3, with TRBD2 matching 9 bases. The CDR3 is made up of 15 amino acids. The V gene's germline CDR1 is SGHTA and CDR2 FQGNSA. V lost 8 bases, J lost 2 bases, and 8 bases stayed unmatched. The CDR3 loop is CASSGLALTTDTQYF. In DNA, the CDR3 is TGTGCCAGCTCAGGACTAGCGCTGACCACAGATACGCAGTATTTT.

This clonotype was observed a handful of times. The chain couples TRBV5-1 to TRBJ2-1; D possibly corresponds to TRBD1 (6 bases). The ends were cut back, 1 base at V and 2 bases at J, with 7 bases in the middle. CDR1 SGHRS and CDR2 YFSETQ come from the germline V gene. CDR3 size: 14 residues. CDR3 sequence: CASSLWGPYNEQFF. The CDR3 bases are TGCGCCAGCAGCTTGTGGGGGCCCTACAATGAGCAGTTCTTC. The entire variable domain, with the rest obtained from reference TRBV5-1 and TRBJ2-1, is as follows: KAGVTQTPRYLIKTRGQQVTLSCSPISGHRSVSWYQQTPGQGLQFLFEYFSETQRNKGNFPGRFSGRQFSNSRSEMNVSTLELGDSALYLCASSLWGPYNEQFFGPGTRLTVL.

This clonotype was counted a few times. This rearrangement joins TRBV6-5 to TRBJ2-7, with D possibly matching TRBD1 (6 bases). Germline loops: CDR1 MNHEY, CDR2 SVGAGI. The V and J ends lost 5 bases and 3 bases respectively, with 14 bases between them. This CDR3 spans 14 amino acids. The CDR3 DNA is TGTGCCAGCAGTCTCTACCTAGGGGGCTACGAGCAGTACTTC. Translated: CASSLYLGGYEQYF.

This clonotype was seen once. The junction departs from the called germline gene at one end, perhaps through a read error. The genes are TRBV5-1 and TRBJ1-2, with a possible D match to TRBD1 (6 bases). From germline, CDR1 is SGHRS and CDR2 YFSETQ. CDR3 size: 14 residues. The CDR3 spells CASTLTGANYGYTF. CDR3 sequence (DNA): TGCGCCAGCACCTTGACAGGAGCTAACTATGGCTACACCTTC.

This clonotype was counted between two and nine times. The chain joins TRBV14 to TRBJ2-1, with D possibly TRBD2 on 5 matching bases. V was shortened by 6 bases and J by 12 bases, with 15 bases between the two germline ends. In germline, CDR1 is SGHDN, CDR2 FVKESK. The CDR3 loop spans 12 amino acids. The CDR3 region has the DNA TGTGCCAGCAGTCGGGGTAAGGCGTTGCAGTTCTTC. This codes for CASSRGKALQFF.

The chain employs TRBV7-9 and TRBJ2-7, with 12 bases matching TRBD1. V lost 5 bases, J lost 4 bases, and 6 bases stayed unmatched. The CDR3 extends over 15 amino acids. Germline CDR1 is SEHNR and CDR2 is FQNEAQ (reference sequence). Written as DNA, the CDR3 is TGTGCCAGCAGCGATAGGGACAGGGGGCGATACGAGCAGTACTTC. Translating gives CASSDRDRGRYEQYF.

The sample holds a few counts of this clonotype. This chain uses TRBV4-1 with TRBJ2-3; unclear D gene. Germline V CDR1 and CDR2: MGHRA, YSYEKL. CDR3 length equals 15 residues. Trimming stripped 2 bases from V and 1 base from J, with 10 bases between. The CDR3 sequence is CASSQRQDRTDTQYF. The CDR3 DNA sequence: TGCGCCAGCAGCCAAAGACAAGATCGCACAGATACGCAGTATTTT.

V is TRBV6-5 and J is TRBJ2-7; 7 bases align to TRBD1. CDR1 and CDR2 (germline): MNHEY, SVGAGI. This CDR3 has 13 amino acids. The V and J ends lost 5 bases and 3 bases, in that order; junction bases with no gene match: 4. The CDR3 protein is CASSRQGYYEQYF. CDR3 DNA: TGTGCCAGCAGTCGACAGGGATACTACGAGCAGTACTTC.

The chain employs TRBV11-3 and TRBJ2-5; 9 bases map to TRBD2. The ends lost 5 bases at V and 2 bases at J; junction bases unmatched: 3. The CDR3 runs to 14 residues. The germline CDR1 and CDR2 sequences are SGHNT and YENEEA. The CDR3, as DNA: TGTGCCAGCAGCGCTAGCGGGAATCAAGAGACCCAGTACTTC. Translation: CASSASGNQETQYF.

This clonotype was picked up a small number of times. This chain links TRBV5-1 with TRBJ1-3; D is unclear. The germline V and J ends were trimmed by 0 bases and 0 bases, with 7 bases remaining between them. Germline-derived CDR1 and CDR2 are SGHRS and YFSETQ. The CDR3 covers 15 residues. CDR3 coding DNA: TGCGCCAGCAGCTTGGGACATCTCTCTGGAAACACCATATATTTT. It yields the protein CASSLGHLSGNTIYF. Full variable domain (rest looked up from reference TRBV5-1 and TRBJ1-3): KAGVTQTPRYLIKTRGQQVTLSCSPISGHRSVSWYQQTPGQGLQFLFEYFSETQRNKGNFPGRFSGRQFSNSRSEMNVSTLELGDSALYLCASSLGHLSGNTIYFGEGSWLTVV.

CDR3 in DNA: TGTGCCAGCAGTGCGACTAGCGGGGCGTACTACGAGCAGTACTTC. Protein sequence: CASSATSGAYYEQYF. The gene calls are TRBV2 and TRBJ2-7; 11 bases agree with TRBD2. CDR1 is SNHLY, CDR2 FYNNEI, per germline. The ends lost 4 bases at V and 3 bases at J; junction bases unmatched: 5. CDR3 length equals 15 residues.